The clone carrying this T cell receptor beta chain was recorded a few times. The antigen remains undetermined. This entry belongs to a study of T-cell memory formation after mild COVID-19. Broader study findings: Chiefly within CM and EM were the contracting CD4+ clones; CD8+ ones were within EMRA. The study found balanced CD4/CD8 in clones contracting day 15 to 85 and a CD4+ lean in later expanders.

The CDR3 consists of 14 residues. V gave up 7 bases and J gave up 4 bases, with 16 bases separating them. Germline V lookup: CDR1 SGHRS, CDR2 YFSETQ. TCRdb itself ran the 5' RACE reads through MiXCR, one entry per CDR3 protein. The sample holds hundreds of thousands of distinct CDR3 sequences, roughly 15% seen once. Sequencing was performed on PBMCs or a T cell subset sorted from them (not recorded which). This chain connects TRBV5-1 to TRBJ2-3; perhaps D is TRBD1 or TRBD2 (5 bases each). The TCR was taken from a man younger than 30 who had mild COVID-19 (a few samples of this study predate the infection). Cell type and time point are not known. The CDR3 loop is CASQRPEGSDTQYF. The CDR3 nucleotides are TGCGCCAGCCAAAGACCTGAGGGGTCAGATACGCAGTATTTT.